This T cell receptor beta chain was found in a study of T-cell reconstitution after alpha-beta-depleted transplantation in children. Unique molecular identifiers were incorporated when the TCRbeta library was constructed. TCRdb called the PCR reads again in MiXCR, with one record for every CDR3 protein. The sample lists hundreds of thousands of distinct CDR3 sequences; 13% were seen once. This clonotype was observed a handful of times. Its antigen remains unknown. Regarding the study as a whole: Reportedly, only several hundred clones from non-depleted graft cells drove alpha-beta T-cell counts at about two months. Fresh T-cell production supplied most of the T-cell counts and diversity seen one year after transplant.

Losses at the gene ends were 4 bases for V and 1 base for J; bases not matched to a gene: 9. This CDR3 contains 17 residues. Germline assignment: CDR1 ENHRY and CDR2 SYGVKD. The material sequenced was PBMCs, mostly from graft donor cells, taken 360 days after TCRalphabeta/CD19-depleted stem cell transplant. The clonotype was recovered from a male patient under 18 who had a stem cell transplant for acute myeloid leukemia, so the T cells may come from the graft donor. The gene calls are TRBV10-3 and TRBJ2-1; 8 nucleotides agree with TRBD2. In nucleotides, the CDR3 is TGTGCCATCAGTGCACAGATGACTAGCGTATCCTACAATGAGCAGTTCTTC. Translation: CAISAQMTSVSYNEQFF.